This T cell receptor beta chain was identified during a study of CD8 T cells in ankylosing spondylitis. Study conclusions and caveats: Clones tied to disease were said to be significantly enriched in matched ankylosing spondylitis synovial fluid. With a CD8+ phenotype, disease-linked clones were relatively rare in peripheral blood.

Comment on this clonotype: Its antigen is currently unknown.

Quantitative 5'-RACE with molecular barcodes was used to make the TCR beta libraries. TCRdb fed the 5' RACE reads into MiXCR, producing one record per CDR3 protein. The sample holds about 340,000 distinct CDR3 sequences, about 15% seen once. The CDR3 length is 19 residues. The ends lost 1 base at V and 1 base at J; junction bases unmatched: 8. The V gene's germline CDR1 is SGHRS and CDR2 YFSETQ. This chain joins TRBV5-1 and TRBJ2-6; 10 nucleotides agree with TRBD1. The TCR originated in a male donor with ankylosing spondylitis or in good health (not recorded which). Sequenced material: blood, either unsorted or a sorted T cell fraction (not recorded which). CDR3 coding DNA: TGCGCCAGCAGCTTGAGCGGCGGGACAGGGGTTTCTGGGGCCAACGTCCTGACTTTC. Translated, it gives CASSLSGGTGVSGANVLTF.